This T cell receptor (beta chain) was recorded in a study of T cell changes during pregnancy in multiple sclerosis (dated by TCRdb to between 2018 and 2021). General notes on the study: In women with multiple sclerosis, the researchers looked at how the T cell repertoire shifted as pregnancy progressed.

Libraries were constructed by the immunoSEQ multiplex PCR assay. TCRdb retrieved this table from immuneACCESS and kept in-frame rearrangements only. Not all clones are present; in checked studies, unresolved V genes account for under half, and no reason is known for the remainder. The sample contains over 45,000 clones, 92% of them found a single time. The top ten constitute 0.15% to 0.2% of the sample. Note on this clone: What antigen it recognizes has not been identified. The sample holds no much larger clone one base away, and base qualities are not on file.

This TCR was sampled from a female donor with multiple sclerosis, enrolled in a pregnancy study. The sequences come from CD4+ T cells from peripheral blood mononuclear cells, collected in the second trimester of pregnancy.

The CDR3 is CASSLARTGNSYEQYF. The nucleotide sequence reads TGTGCCAGCAGCTTAGCGAGGACAGGGAACTCCTACGAGCAGTACTTC. The chain joins TRBV7-6 to TRBJ2-7, with 8 middle bases fitting TRBD1. The CDR3 measures 16 amino acids from cysteine to phenylalanine. Just CDR3 DNA is preserved here, 48 bases in frame from base 1. Sequences SGHVS (CDR1) and FNYEAQ (CDR2) are obtained from the germline V gene. Trimming removed 0 bases from V and 0 bases from J; the gene matches leave 4 bases unexplained.